This T cell receptor beta chain appears in the sequencing data of a study of blood T cells in healthy people across ages. Points from the study as a whole: TCR beta diversity was tightly associated with the proportion of naive T cells. Estimates drawn from one million T cells were deemed to understate diversity.

This clonotype was detected many times. Its antigen is undetermined. Germline assignment: CDR1 GTSNPN and CDR2 SVGIG (reference sequence). Trimming took 2 bases from V and 5 from J; bases not matched to a gene: 10. The CDR3 covers 15 residues. The second PCR ran about 6 to 11 cycles with a sample-barcoded 5' primer and J-beta primers. In TCRdb, the 5' RACE reads were re-called with MiXCR into one record per CDR3 protein. This repertoire shows under 850,000 distinct CDR3 sequences, under 40% found once; its top ten account for over 10%. Each sample yielded at least 5 micrograms of PBMC total RNA. The sample taken for sequencing was blood. This TCR derives from a man aged 18-30 years in good health. J is TRBJ2-3 and V is TRBV30; TRBD2 matches at 7 bases. CDR3 in DNA: TGTGCCTGGAGTCGAGTTGGGGGGAGGGGAGATACGCAGTATTTT. Protein product: CAWSRVGGRGDTQYF.